This note documents a single T cell receptor (beta chain) sequence. The sample holds many counts of this clonotype. Its target antigen remains unknown. Per-base quality was not reported, and no clone a single base away is much larger than it. The receptor library was made with 5' RACE. The run used a NextSeq 500. Unique molecular identifiers were attached to individual cDNA molecules in the TCR library protocol so that sequencing error and PCR bias could be corrected. Sequencing covered both TCR alpha and beta chains, and within each sample the abundances of alpha and beta sequences were tightly co-correlated. Turning to the authors' computational methods: V gene, J gene and CDR3 annotation of TCR sequences was performed with Decombinator V4. TCRs were defined as expanded if a significant change between any two time points was detected under a Poisson model with p below 0.0001. TCR abundances were normalised to the total number of TCRs sequenced per sample and expressed as counts per million. TRAV1-2 paired with TRAJ12, TRAJ20 or TRAJ33 defined MAIT TCRs, while TRAV10 paired with TRAJ18 defined iNKT TCRs. A search of VDJdb, accessed on 1 November 2021, was run for TCRs annotated to CMV, EBV and SARS-CoV-2, with TCRs annotated for multiple antigens excluded. TCRdb applied fastp at Q25 and MiXCR to the public reads, then kept only in-frame beta chains. CDR3 protein duplicates are merged, each entry listing the most common genes and DNA. The V and J calls follow TCRdb's processing rather than the paper's. The sample includes some 82,000 distinct CDR3 sequences, with more than 5% observed a single time. The ten largest account for 7.8% of the sample.

This specimen belongs to a study of early T cells in non-severe SARS-CoV-2 infection (dated by TCRdb to the early 2020s). With regard to the full study: Because TCR sequencing was done on bulk RNA from unsorted whole blood, the alpha and beta chains could not be paired. On the study overall, not on this receptor specifically: VDJdb matching was skewed toward anti-spike CD8 responses and likely underestimated virus-specific expansions by missing private and CD4 specificities.

The study was a case-control design nested within a healthcare worker cohort in London, UK, with weekly nasopharyngeal swab PCR tests and blood sampling. Healthcare workers were recruited during the week of the UK lockdown, between 23 and 31 March 2020, and followed weekly for up to roughly 15 weeks. Trimming takes 4 bases from V and 8 bases from J, and the germline ends sit 12 bases apart. According to the germline V gene, CDR1 reads SQVTM and CDR2 reads ANQGSEA. The CDR3 numbers 12 residues from cysteine through phenylalanine. Left in the record is the CDR3 DNA by itself, 36 bases read in frame from the first base.

Sequenced sample: whole blood. The chain is encoded by TRBV29-1 joined to TRBJ2-1, with a weak D call of TRBD1 (5 bases match). The sequence was obtained from an adult who was a healthcare worker with PCR-confirmed SARS-CoV-2 infection or an uninfected control (not recorded which). The DNA reads as follows: TGCAGCGTTGTTCCAGGGATCGATGAGCAGTTCTTC. Translation gives CSVVPGIDEQFF.